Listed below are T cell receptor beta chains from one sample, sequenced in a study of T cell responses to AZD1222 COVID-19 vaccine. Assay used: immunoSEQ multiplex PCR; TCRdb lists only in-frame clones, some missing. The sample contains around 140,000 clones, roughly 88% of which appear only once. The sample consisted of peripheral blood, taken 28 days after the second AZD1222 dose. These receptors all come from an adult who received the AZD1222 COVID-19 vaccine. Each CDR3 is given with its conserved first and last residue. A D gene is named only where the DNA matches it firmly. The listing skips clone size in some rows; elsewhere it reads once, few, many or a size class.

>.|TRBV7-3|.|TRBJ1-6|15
CASSPYGTYNSPLHF
TGTGCCAGCAGCCCTTATGGGACCTATAATTCACCCCTCCACTTT
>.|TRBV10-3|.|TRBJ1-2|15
CAISKYRETPYGYTF
TGTGCCATCAGCAAATATCGGGAGACCCCCTATGGCTACACCTTC
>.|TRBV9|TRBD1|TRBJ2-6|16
CASSATGVYRANVLTF
TGTGCCAGCAGCGCAACAGGGGTTTATAGGGCCAACGTCCTGACTTTC
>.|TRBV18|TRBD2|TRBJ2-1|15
CASSPTSGADNEQFF
TGTGCCAGCTCACCAACTAGCGGAGCCGACAATGAGCAGTTCTTC
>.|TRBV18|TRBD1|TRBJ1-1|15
CASSPRGQGGAEAFF
TGTGCCAGCTCACCACGAGGACAGGGCGGGGCTGAAGCTTTCTTT
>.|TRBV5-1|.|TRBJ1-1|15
CASNEDSLKYTEAFF
TGCGCCAGTAATGAGGATTCGCTAAAGTACACTGAAGCTTTCTTT
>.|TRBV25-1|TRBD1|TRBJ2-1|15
CASSEDRVLFNEQFF
TGTGCCAGCAGTGAAGACAGGGTTTTATTCAATGAGCAGTTCTTC
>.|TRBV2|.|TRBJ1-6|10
CASQSSPLHF
TGTGCCAGCCAGAGCTCACCCCTCCACTTT
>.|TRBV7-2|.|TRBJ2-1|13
CASRVVGYNEQFF
TGTGCCAGCCGGGTCGTGGGATACAATGAGCAGTTCTTC
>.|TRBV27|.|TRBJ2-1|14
CASSLGTSYNEQFF
TGTGCCAGCAGTCTCGGGACCTCCTACAATGAGCAGTTCTTC
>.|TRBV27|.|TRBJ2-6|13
CASQGWGANVLTF
TGTGCCAGTCAGGGGTGGGGGGCCAACGTCCTGACTTTC
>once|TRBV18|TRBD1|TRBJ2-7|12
CASSTGVYEQYF
TGTGCCAGCTCAACAGGGGTCTACGAGCAGTACTTC
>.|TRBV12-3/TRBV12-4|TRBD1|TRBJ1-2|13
CASRPGQGYGYTF
TGTGCCAGCAGACCAGGACAGGGGTACGGCTACACCTTC
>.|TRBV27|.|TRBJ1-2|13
CASSPRPNYGYTF
TGTGCCAGCAGCCCCCGACCCAACTATGGCTACACCTTC
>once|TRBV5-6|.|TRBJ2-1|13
CASSSNLAGEQFF
TGTGCCAGCAGCTCGAATCTAGCCGGTGAGCAGTTCTTC
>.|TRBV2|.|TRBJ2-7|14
CASSADSGWYEQYF
TGTGCCAGCAGTGCGGACAGTGGATGGTACGAGCAGTACTTC
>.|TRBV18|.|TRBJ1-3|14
CASSPQGYGNTIYF
TGTGCCAGCTCACCACAGGGATATGGAAACACCATATATTTT
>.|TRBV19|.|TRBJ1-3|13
CASSIQPGNTIYF
TGTGCCAGTAGTATACAACCTGGAAACACCATATATTTT
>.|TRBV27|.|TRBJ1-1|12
CASTTFGGEAFF
TGTGCCAGCACAACCTTTGGGGGCGAAGCTTTCTTT
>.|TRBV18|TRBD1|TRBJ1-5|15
CASSLQGERGQPQHF
TGTGCCAGCTCACTACAGGGGGAACGGGGCCAGCCCCAGCATTTT
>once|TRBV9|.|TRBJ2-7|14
CASSAPVAPYEQYF
TGTGCCAGCAGCGCCCCAGTAGCGCCCTACGAGCAGTACTTC
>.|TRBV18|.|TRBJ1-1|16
CASSPTLLTPNTEAFF
TGTGCCAGCTCACCTACCCTTCTTACACCTAACACTGAAGCTTTCTTT
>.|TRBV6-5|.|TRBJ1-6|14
CASSYNSRDSPLHF
TGTGCCAGCAGTTATAATTCCCGGGATTCACCCCTCCACTTT
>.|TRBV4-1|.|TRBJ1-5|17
CASSQRLAGESNQPQHF
TGCGCCAGCAGCCAAAGGCTTGCGGGTGAAAGCAATCAGCCCCAGCATTTT
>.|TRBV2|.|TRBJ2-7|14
CASSERVRSYEQYF
TGTGCCAGCAGTGAGCGGGTGCGATCCTACGAGCAGTACTTC
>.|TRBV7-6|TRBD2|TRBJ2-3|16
CASSLRGGRALDTQYF
TGTGCCAGCAGCTTAAGGGGCGGGAGGGCCCTGGATACGCAGTATTTT
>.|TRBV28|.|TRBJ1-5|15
CASSFPDRLYQPQHF
TGTGCCAGCAGTTTCCCGGACAGACTCTATCAGCCCCAGCATTTT